This T cell receptor (beta chain) was sequenced for a study of cytomegalovirus exposure and HLA in healthy donors. Findings and caveats of the study: Follow-up analysis found HLA locus-dependent TCR association rates, highest for DRB1 and lowest for HLA-C.

Germline assignment: CDR1 SQVTM and CDR2 ANQGSEA. V lost 3 bases, J lost 4 bases, and 10 bases stayed unmatched. This CDR3 has 15 amino acids. Details on this clone: Its target is not known.

PCR primers comprised 60 Vbeta and 13 Jbeta primers. Clones were sequenced by immunoSEQ multiplex PCR, and TCRdb holds only the in-frame ones, with some missing. This sample yields 150,000 or so clones, of which over 75% are seen a single time; around 0.89% belongs to the top ten. The specimen sequenced was PBMCs. The TCR originated in a woman aged 45-60 years in good health and CMV-seropositive. The chain couples TRBV29-1 to TRBJ1-2; TRBD1 matches 8 bases. The chain's CDR3 is CSVDSGGAGGYGYTF. CDR3 nucleotide sequence: TGCAGCGTTGACTCAGGGGGCGCCGGGGGCTATGGCTACACCTTC.